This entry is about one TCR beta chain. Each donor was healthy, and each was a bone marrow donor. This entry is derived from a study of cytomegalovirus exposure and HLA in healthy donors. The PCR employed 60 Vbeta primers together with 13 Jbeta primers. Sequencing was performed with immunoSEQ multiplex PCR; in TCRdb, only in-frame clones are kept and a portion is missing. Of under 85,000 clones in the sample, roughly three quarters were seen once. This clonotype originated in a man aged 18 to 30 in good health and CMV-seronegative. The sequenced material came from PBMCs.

CDR3 DNA sequence: TGCGCCAGCAGCTTGCCGGGACAGAACTACAATGAGCAGTTCTTC. This codes for CASSLPGQNYNEQFF. The rearrangement joins TRBV5-1 to TRBJ2-1; 7 bases line up with TRBD1. The length of the CDR3 is 15 residues. The V gene end was trimmed by 1 base and the J gene end by 3 bases; junction bases not matched to a gene: 4. In germline, CDR1 is SGHRS, CDR2 YFSETQ.